The clone carrying this T cell receptor (beta chain) has more than one count but fewer than ten. This record comes from a study of blood T cell repertoires in COVID-19. Overall study: PBMCs, B-cell-depleted T cells, or T cells provided the cDNA or gDNA that made up the material.

Germline trimming cut 5 bases from V and 3 bases from J; bases unmatched to any gene: 11. This CDR3 has 17 amino acids. Sequencing was performed with immunoSEQ multiplex PCR; in TCRdb, only in-frame clones are kept and a portion is missing. The sample lists approximately 290,000 clones, roughly 85% occurring once. The sequenced sample consisted of PBMCs or T cells enriched from blood (not recorded which). This clonotype was obtained from a woman aged 25 to 39 who had recovered from COVID-19. J is TRBJ2-2 and V is TRBV23-1; 8 bases fit TRBD1. TRBV23-1 is reported as an ORF; its role is uncertain. CDR3 in DNA: TGCGCCAGCAGTTCTTTCGGGGACAGGCTATACACCGGGGAGCTGTTTTTT. Translating gives CASSSFGDRLYTGELFF.